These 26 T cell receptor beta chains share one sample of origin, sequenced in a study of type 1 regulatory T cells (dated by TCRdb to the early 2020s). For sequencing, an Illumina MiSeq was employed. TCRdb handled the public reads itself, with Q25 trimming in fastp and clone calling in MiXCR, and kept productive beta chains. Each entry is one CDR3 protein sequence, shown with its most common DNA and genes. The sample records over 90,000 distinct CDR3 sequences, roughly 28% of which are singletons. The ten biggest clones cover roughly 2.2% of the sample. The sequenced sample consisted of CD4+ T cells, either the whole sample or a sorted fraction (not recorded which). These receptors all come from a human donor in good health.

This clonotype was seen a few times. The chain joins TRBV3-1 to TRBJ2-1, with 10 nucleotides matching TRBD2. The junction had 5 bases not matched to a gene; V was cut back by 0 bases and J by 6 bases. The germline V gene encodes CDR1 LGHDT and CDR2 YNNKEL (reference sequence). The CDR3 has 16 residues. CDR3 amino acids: CASSQESAGGSNEQFF. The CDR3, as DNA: TGTGCCAGCAGCCAAGAGTCAGCGGGAGGGAGCAATGAGCAGTTCTTC.

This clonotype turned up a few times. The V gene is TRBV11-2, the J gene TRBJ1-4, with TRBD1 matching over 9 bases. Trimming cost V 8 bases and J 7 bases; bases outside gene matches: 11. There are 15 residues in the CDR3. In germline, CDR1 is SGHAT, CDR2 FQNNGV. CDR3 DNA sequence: TGTGCCAGCGGCAGATCGGGACAGGGAGGTGAAAAACTGTTTTTT. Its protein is CASGRSGQGGEKLFF.

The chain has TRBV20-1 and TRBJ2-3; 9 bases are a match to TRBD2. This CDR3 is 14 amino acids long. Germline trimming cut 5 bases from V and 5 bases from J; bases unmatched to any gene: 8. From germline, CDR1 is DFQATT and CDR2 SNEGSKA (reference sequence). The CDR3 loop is CSAPVAGVGDTQYF. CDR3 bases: TGCAGTGCTCCGGTAGCGGGAGTCGGAGATACGCAGTATTTT.

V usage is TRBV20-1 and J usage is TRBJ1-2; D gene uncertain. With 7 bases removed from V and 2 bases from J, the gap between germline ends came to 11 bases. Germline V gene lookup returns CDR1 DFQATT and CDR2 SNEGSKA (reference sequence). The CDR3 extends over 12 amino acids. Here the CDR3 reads CSVPGQNYGYTF. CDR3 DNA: TGCAGTGTCCCCGGGCAGAACTATGGCTACACCTTC.

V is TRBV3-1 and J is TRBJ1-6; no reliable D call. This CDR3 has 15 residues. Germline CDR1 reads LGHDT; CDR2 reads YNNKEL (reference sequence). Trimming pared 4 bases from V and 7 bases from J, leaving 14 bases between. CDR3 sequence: CASSLESWANSPLHF. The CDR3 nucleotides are TGTGCCAGCAGCCTAGAGAGCTGGGCCAATTCACCCCTCCACTTT.

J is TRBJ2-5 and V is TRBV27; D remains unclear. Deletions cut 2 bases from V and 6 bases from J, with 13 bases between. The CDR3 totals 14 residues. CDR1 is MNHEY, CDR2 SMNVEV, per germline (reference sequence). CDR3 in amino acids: CASSLKPVLQTQYF. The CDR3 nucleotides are TGTGCCAGCAGTTTAAAACCGGTCCTACAGACCCAGTACTTC.

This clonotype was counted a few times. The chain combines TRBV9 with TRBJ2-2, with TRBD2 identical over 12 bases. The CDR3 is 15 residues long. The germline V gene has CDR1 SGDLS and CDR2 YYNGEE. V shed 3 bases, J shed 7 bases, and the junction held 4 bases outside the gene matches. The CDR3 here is CASSGLAGAVGELFF. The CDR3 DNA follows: TGTGCCAGCAGCGGACTAGCGGGAGCGGTCGGGGAGCTGTTTTTT.

The CDR3 nucleotides read TGTGCCAGCAGTGAACCCATCGGACAGGCCCTCAATCAGCCCCAGCATTTT. It specifies CASSEPIGQALNQPQHF. The rearrangement links TRBV6-1 to TRBJ1-5; the match to TRBD1 covers 7 bases. The V gene end was trimmed by 2 bases and the J gene end by 3 bases; junction bases not matched to a gene: 10. Germline values: CDR1 MNHNS, CDR2 SASEGT. The CDR3 runs to 17 residues.

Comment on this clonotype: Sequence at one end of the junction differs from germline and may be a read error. CDR3 nucleotides: TGTGCCACCAGTGACCCCGGGACAGGGGGCTACAATGTGCAGTTCTTC. Translated, it gives CATSDPGTGGYNVQFF. J is TRBJ2-1 and V is TRBV24-1; 12 bases are a match to TRBD1. CDR1 is KGHDR, CDR2 SFDVKD, per germline. The CDR3 has 16 residues.

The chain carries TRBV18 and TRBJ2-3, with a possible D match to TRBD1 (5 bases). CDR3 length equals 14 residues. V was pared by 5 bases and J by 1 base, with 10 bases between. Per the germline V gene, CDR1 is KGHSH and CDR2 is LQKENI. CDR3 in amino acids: CASSRSTGTDTQYF. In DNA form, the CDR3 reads TGTGCCAGCTCAAGATCGACAGGCACAGATACGCAGTATTTT.

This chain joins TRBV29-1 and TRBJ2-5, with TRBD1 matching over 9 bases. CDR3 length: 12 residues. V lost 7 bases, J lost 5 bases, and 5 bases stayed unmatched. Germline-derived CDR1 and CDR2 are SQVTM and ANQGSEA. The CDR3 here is CSGQGGMETQYF. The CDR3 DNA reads TGCAGCGGACAGGGGGGGATGGAGACCCAGTACTTC. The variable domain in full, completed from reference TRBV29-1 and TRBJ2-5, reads SAVISQKPSRDICQRGTSLTIQCQVDSQVTMMFWYRQQPGQSLTLIATANQGSEATYESGFVIDKFPISRPNLTFSTLTVSNMSPEDSSIYLCSGQGGMETQYFGPGTRLLVL.

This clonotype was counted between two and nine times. DNA of the CDR3: TGTGCCAGCTCCCCGGGACTAGACGAGACCCAGTACTTC. This encodes CASSPGLDETQYF. This chain connects TRBV18 to TRBJ2-5; 8 bases are a match to TRBD2. The CDR3 sequence is 13 residues long. Per germline, CDR1 KGHSH and CDR2 LQKENI. V was pared by 6 bases and J by 5 bases, with 5 bases of the junction left unmatched.

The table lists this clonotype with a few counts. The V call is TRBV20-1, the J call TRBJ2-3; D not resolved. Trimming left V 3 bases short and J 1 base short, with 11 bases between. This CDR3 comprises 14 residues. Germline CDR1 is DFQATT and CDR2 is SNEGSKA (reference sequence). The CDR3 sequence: CSASGWTRTDTQYF. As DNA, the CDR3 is TGCAGTGCTAGCGGGTGGACCCGCACAGATACGCAGTATTTT.

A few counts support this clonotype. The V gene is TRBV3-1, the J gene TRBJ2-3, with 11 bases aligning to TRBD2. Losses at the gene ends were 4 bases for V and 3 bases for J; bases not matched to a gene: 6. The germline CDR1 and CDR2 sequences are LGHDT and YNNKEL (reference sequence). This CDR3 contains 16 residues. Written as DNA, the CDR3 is TGTGCCAGCAGCCCGGGACTAGCGGCGGGGACAGATACGCAGTATTTT. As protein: CASSPGLAAGTDTQYF.

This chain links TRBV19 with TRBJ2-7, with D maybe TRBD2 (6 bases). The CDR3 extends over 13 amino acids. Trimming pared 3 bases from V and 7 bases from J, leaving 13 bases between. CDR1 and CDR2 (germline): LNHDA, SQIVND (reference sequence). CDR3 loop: CASSIGKRGEQYF. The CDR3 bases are TGTGCCAGTAGTATCGGGAAACGGGGGGAGCAGTACTTC.

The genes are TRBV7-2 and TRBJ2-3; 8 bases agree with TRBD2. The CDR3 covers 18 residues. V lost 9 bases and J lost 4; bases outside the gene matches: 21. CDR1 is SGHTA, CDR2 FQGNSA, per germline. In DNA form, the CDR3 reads TGTGCCAGTGTCCCCCGGGGGAGCGGACTAGCTCAGGCAGATACGCAGTATTTT. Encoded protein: CASVPRGSGLAQADTQYF.

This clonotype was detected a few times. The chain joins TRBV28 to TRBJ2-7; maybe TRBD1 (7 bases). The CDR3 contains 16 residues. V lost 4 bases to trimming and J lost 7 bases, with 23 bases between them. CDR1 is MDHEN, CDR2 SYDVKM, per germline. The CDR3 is CASSSPGRDRVEEQYF. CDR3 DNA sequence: TGTGCCAGCAGTTCTCCGGGGCGGGACAGAGTCGAAGAGCAGTACTTC. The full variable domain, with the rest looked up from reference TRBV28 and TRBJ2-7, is DVKVTQSSRYLVKRTGEKVFLECVQDMDHENMFWYRQDPGLGLRLIYFSYDVKMKEKGDIPEGYSVSREKKERFSLILESASTNQTSMYLCASSSPGRDRVEEQYFGPGTRLTVT.

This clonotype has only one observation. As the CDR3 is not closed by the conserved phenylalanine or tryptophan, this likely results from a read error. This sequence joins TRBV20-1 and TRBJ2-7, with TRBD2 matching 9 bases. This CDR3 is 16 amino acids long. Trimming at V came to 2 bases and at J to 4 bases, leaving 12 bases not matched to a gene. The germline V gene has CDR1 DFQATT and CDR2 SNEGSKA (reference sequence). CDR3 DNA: TGCAGTGCTAGACTATCTAACGCGGGAGGGGGATACGAGCAGTACCTC. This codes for CSARLSNAGGGYEQYL.

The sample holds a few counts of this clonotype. This chain's CDR3 is CASSWGSGNIQYF. The CDR3 coding sequence is TGCGCCAGCAGCTGGGGTTCGGGAAACATTCAGTACTTC. The J gene is TRBJ2-4, the V gene TRBV5-1; D unresolved. This CDR3 comprises 13 residues. V was trimmed by 3 bases and J by 6 bases, leaving 10 bases between them. Per the germline V gene, CDR1 is SGHRS and CDR2 is YFSETQ.

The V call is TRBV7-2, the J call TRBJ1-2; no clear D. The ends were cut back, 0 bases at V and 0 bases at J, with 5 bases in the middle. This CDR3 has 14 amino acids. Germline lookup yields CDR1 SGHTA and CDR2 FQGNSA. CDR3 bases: TGTGCCAGCAGCTTAGCCACAGCTAACTATGGCTACACCTTC. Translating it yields CASSLATANYGYTF. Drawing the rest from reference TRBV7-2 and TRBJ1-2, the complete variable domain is GAGVSQSPSNKVTEKGKDVELRCDPISGHTALYWYRQSLGQGLEFLIYFQGNSAPDKSGLPSDRFSAERTGGSVSTLTIQRTQQEDSAVYLCASSLATANYGYTFGSGTRLTVV.

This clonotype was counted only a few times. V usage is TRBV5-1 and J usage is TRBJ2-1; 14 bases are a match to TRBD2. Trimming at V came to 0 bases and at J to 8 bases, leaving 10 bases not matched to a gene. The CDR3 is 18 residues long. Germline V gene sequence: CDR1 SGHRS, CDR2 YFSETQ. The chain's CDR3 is CASSLEPGLAGVADEQFF. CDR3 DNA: TGCGCCAGCAGCTTGGAGCCGGGACTAGCGGGAGTCGCCGATGAGCAGTTCTTC.

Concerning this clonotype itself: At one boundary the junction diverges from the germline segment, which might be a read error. This CDR3 is CASSLAGQRRTGELFF. The DNA for the CDR3 is TGTGCCAGCAGCTTAGCGGGCCAGCGGCGCACCGGGGAGCTGTTTTTT. This chain joins TRBV12-3 or TRBV12-4 and TRBJ2-2; 7 bases match TRBD2. The CDR3 length is 16 residues.

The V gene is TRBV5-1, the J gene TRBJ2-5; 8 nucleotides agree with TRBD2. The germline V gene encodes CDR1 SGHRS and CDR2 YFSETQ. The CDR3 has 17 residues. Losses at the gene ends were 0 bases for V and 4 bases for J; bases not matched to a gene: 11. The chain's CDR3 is CASSLAPGGPLSETQYF. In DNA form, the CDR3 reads TGCGCCAGCAGCTTGGCCCCGGGAGGGCCGCTATCAGAGACCCAGTACTTC.

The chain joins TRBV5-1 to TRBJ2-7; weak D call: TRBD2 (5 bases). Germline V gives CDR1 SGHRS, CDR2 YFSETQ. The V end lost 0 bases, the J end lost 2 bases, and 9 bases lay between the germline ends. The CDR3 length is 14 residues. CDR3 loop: CASSLGEPPYEQYF. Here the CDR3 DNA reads TGCGCCAGCAGCTTGGGGGAGCCTCCCTACGAGCAGTACTTC.

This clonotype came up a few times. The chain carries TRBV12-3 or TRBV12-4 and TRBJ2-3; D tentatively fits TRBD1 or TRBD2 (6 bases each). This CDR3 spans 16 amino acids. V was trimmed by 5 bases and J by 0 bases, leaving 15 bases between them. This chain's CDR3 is CASSPRGLASTDTQYF. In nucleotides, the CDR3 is TGTGCCAGCAGTCCCCGGGGGCTAGCGAGCACAGATACGCAGTATTTT.

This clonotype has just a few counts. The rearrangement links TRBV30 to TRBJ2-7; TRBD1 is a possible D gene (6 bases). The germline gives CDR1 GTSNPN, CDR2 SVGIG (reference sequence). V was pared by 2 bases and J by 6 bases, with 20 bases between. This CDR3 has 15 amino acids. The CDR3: CAWSPGVLQVGEQYF. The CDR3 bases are TGTGCCTGGAGTCCAGGGGTGCTTCAGGTTGGCGAGCAGTACTTC.